A single sample gave rise to the 31 T cell receptor beta chains below, sequenced in a study of CD4 T cells in relation to SARS-CoV-2 and coronaviruses. This table comes from immunoSEQ multiplex PCR, and its TCRdb copy is limited to in-frame clones, with some not included. The table records 60,000 to 85,000 clones, more than 80% of them present only once. The unexposed donors gave CD4+ T cells in about 2011-2018, prior to COVID-19. Input material: naive CD4+ T cells from PBMCs. Subset here: naive CD4+ T cells isolated by negative enrichment. All receptors come from a human donor in good health.

The chain links TRBV6-5 to TRBJ2-1; TRBD1 matches at 9 bases. The germline V gene has CDR1 MNHEY and CDR2 SVGAGI. The CDR3 totals 15 residues. V was pared by 8 bases and J by 2 bases, with 7 bases of the junction left unmatched. CDR3 DNA sequence: TGTGCCAGCGGGACAGGGCATAGCGCCTACAATGAGCAGTTCTTC. Amino acids: CASGTGHSAYNEQFF.

The gene calls are TRBV5-6 and TRBJ1-4, with D possibly matching TRBD1 (6 bases). This CDR3 has 13 amino acids. Trimming cost V 4 bases and J 8 bases, with 12 bases left between them. Germline values: CDR1 SGHDT, CDR2 YYEEEE. CDR3 sequence: CASSPRGGEKLFF. The DNA of the CDR3 is TGTGCCAGCAGCCCCAGGGGAGGGGAAAAACTGTTTTTT.

The chain has TRBV28 and TRBJ1-5, with unresolved D. V lost 6 bases to trimming and J lost 6 bases, with 9 bases between them. CDR3 length equals 12 residues. Germline V gene sequence: CDR1 MDHEN, CDR2 SYDVKM. The DNA for the CDR3 is TGTGCCAGCAGACAAGGCTTTCAGCCCCAGCATTTT. Protein sequence: CASRQGFQPQHF.

This chain joins TRBV20-1 and TRBJ1-2; no reliable D call. The CDR3 length is 11 residues. Germline CDR1 DFQATT, CDR2 SNEGSKA (reference sequence). V was shortened by 8 bases and J by 2 bases, with 9 bases between the two germline ends. CDR3 in amino acids: CSYQRNYGYTF. The CDR3 DNA reads TGCAGTTATCAGCGGAACTATGGCTACACCTTC.

V gene TRBV30 combines with J gene TRBJ1-1; TRBD1 agrees at 8 bases. Germline values: CDR1 GTSNPN, CDR2 SVGIG (reference sequence). The CDR3 is 13 residues long. With 7 bases clipped from V and 11 bases from J, the junction kept 15 bases outside the gene matches. CDR3 sequence: CAFQGASSGVAFF. CDR3 nucleotides: TGTGCCTTCCAGGGGGCGTCGTCTGGGGTGGCTTTCTTT.

The rearrangement joins TRBV20-1 to TRBJ2-5; D is unclear. The CDR3 has 11 amino acids. V lost 3 bases, J lost 4 bases, and 6 bases lay in between. The germline V gene has CDR1 DFQATT and CDR2 SNEGSKA (reference sequence). For the CDR3, the DNA is TGCAGTGCTAGTGACGGAGAGACCCAGTACTTC. It specifies CSASDGETQYF.

J is TRBJ2-7 and V is TRBV6-6; D is undetermined. Germline V CDR1 and CDR2: MNHNY, SVGAGI (reference sequence). CDR3 size: 14 residues. V lost 6 bases to trimming and J lost 3 bases, with 15 bases between them. DNA of the CDR3: TGTGCCAGCAGCCCAACCCCGCCCGACTACGAGCAGTACTTC. This gives the protein CASSPTPPDYEQYF.

This sequence joins TRBV11-2 and TRBJ2-7, with 15 nucleotides matching TRBD2. V lost 5 bases to trimming and J lost 1 base; unmatched junction nucleotides: 6. The germline V gene encodes CDR1 SGHAT and CDR2 FQNNGV. The CDR3 totals 17 residues. The CDR3 DNA sequence: TGTGCCAGCAGCATCAGGACTAGCGGGAGGGGTTCCTACGAGCAGTACTTC. It is translated as CASSIRTSGRGSYEQYF.

This rearrangement joins TRBV18 to TRBJ1-1, with D possibly matching TRBD1 (6 bases). Per the germline V gene, CDR1 is KGHSH and CDR2 is LQKENI. Trimming stripped 5 bases from V and 3 bases from J, with 16 bases between. CDR3 size: 15 residues. CDR3 sequence: CASSSNWEGDTEAFF. CDR3 bases: TGTGCCAGCTCATCCAACTGGGAGGGGGACACTGAAGCTTTCTTT.

The V call is TRBV7-9, the J call TRBJ2-2, with D perhaps matching TRBD2 (6 bases). The V gene's germline CDR1 is SEHNR and CDR2 FQNEAQ (reference sequence). The CDR3 length is 17 residues. Trimming took 0 bases from V and 0 from J, leaving 11 bases between them. CDR3 DNA: TGTGCCAGCAGCTTAGCGCTAGCGAGAACGAACACCGGGGAGCTGTTTTTT. Encoded protein: CASSLALARTNTGELFF.

The rearrangement joins TRBV18 to TRBJ2-7; 8 bases fit TRBD1. This CDR3 spans 12 amino acids. CDR1 KGHSH and CDR2 LQKENI come from the germline V gene. Trimming at V came to 2 bases and at J to 7 bases, leaving 1 base not matched to a gene. The DNA of the CDR3 is TGTGCCAGCTCACCAAGGGACAGGGAGCAGTACTTC. This codes for CASSPRDREQYF.

The J gene is TRBJ1-1, the V gene TRBV29-1; TRBD1 matches 7 bases. Germline V lookup: CDR1 SQVTM, CDR2 ANQGSEA. V dropped 7 bases and J dropped 0; count of bases not matched to a gene: 11. The length of the CDR3 is 15 residues. The CDR3: CSARDSGLLNTEAFF. The CDR3 DNA sequence: TGCAGCGCCAGGGACAGCGGTTTATTGAACACTGAAGCTTTCTTT.

V and J are TRBV12-3 or TRBV12-4 and TRBJ1-1; 7 bases match TRBD1. The CDR3 consists of 12 residues. Trimming took 6 bases from V and 12 from J; bases not matched to a gene: 10. CDR3 DNA sequence: TGTGCCAGCAGCAACAGGGGTACTTCGACTTTCTTT. Translation gives CASSNRGTSTFF.

J is TRBJ1-6 and V is TRBV5-8; 9 bases are a match to TRBD1. Germline trimming cut 4 bases from V and 11 bases from J; bases unmatched to any gene: 4. Germline assignment: CDR1 SGHTS and CDR2 YDEGEE. The CDR3 contains 13 residues. The CDR3 here is CASSRTGVPPLHF. The CDR3 nucleotides are TGTGCCAGCAGCCGGACAGGGGTGCCACCCCTCCACTTT.

J is TRBJ1-1 and V is TRBV3-1 (or the pseudogene TRBV3-2); TRBD1 matches 9 bases. Germline CDR1 reads LGHDT; CDR2 reads YNNKEL (reference sequence). Germline trimming cut 4 bases from V and 5 bases from J; bases unmatched to any gene: 5. There are 14 residues in the CDR3. The CDR3 DNA reads as TGTGCCAGCAGCCCTTGGGACAGGGAGACTGAAGCTTTCTTT. It is translated as CASSPWDRETEAFF.

The chain carries TRBV7-6 and TRBJ1-6; 8 nucleotides match TRBD1. This CDR3 spans 14 amino acids. The V segment lost 4 bases and the J segment 9 bases; nucleotides outside the gene matches: 5. The V gene's germline CDR1 is SGHVS and CDR2 FNYEAQ. CDR3: CASSSGQGSSPLHF. The CDR3 DNA reads as TGTGCCAGCAGCTCAGGACAGGGTAGTTCACCCCTCCACTTT.

The chain carries TRBV9 and TRBJ2-2; tentative D call: TRBD1 (5 bases). The CDR3 runs 16 residues. Germline lookup yields CDR1 SGDLS and CDR2 YYNGEE. The V and J ends lost 0 bases and 0 bases respectively, with 9 bases between them. This CDR3 reads CASSVGGTTNTGELFF. The CDR3 nucleotides are TGTGCCAGCAGCGTAGGGGGCACGACGAACACCGGGGAGCTGTTTTTT.

The rearrangement uses TRBV5-4 and TRBJ2-3; either TRBD1 or TRBD2 may supply D (9 bases each). The length of the CDR3 is 15 residues. The germline gives CDR1 SGHNT, CDR2 YYREEE (reference sequence). Trimming shortened V by 4 bases and J by 6 bases, and 18 bases separated the two germline ends. The CDR3 DNA reads TGTGCCAGCAGCGTTGCTAGCGGGACAGGGGATACGCAGTATTTT. It encodes CASSVASGTGDTQYF. The entire variable domain, with the rest obtained from reference TRBV5-4 and TRBJ2-3, is as follows: ETGVTQSPTHLIKTRGQQVTLRCSSQSGHNTVSWYQQALGQGPQFIFQYYREEENGRGNFPPRFSGLQFPNYSSELNVNALELDDSALYLCASSVASGTGDTQYFGPGTRLTVL.

This sequence joins TRBV2 and TRBJ2-5; D unresolved. This CDR3 is built from 12 residues. The germline V gene has CDR1 SNHLY and CDR2 FYNNEI. Trimming took off 4 bases at V and 5 bases at J, with 8 bases between the two ends. CDR3 DNA sequence: TGTGCCAGCAGTGGGGCTTTGGAGACCCAGTACTTC. As protein: CASSGALETQYF.

V usage is TRBV18 and J usage is TRBJ2-3, with D perhaps being TRBD1 or TRBD2 (5 bases each). V was shortened by 6 bases and J by 2 bases, with 15 bases between the two germline ends. In germline, CDR1 is KGHSH, CDR2 LQKENI. The CDR3 is 15 amino acids. The CDR3: CASSIGTGITDTQYF. As DNA, the CDR3 is TGTGCCAGCTCCATCGGGACGGGGATCACAGATACGCAGTATTTT.

This rearrangement joins TRBV20-1 to TRBJ1-1, with 9 nucleotides matching TRBD1. After removal of 1 base from V and 10 bases from J, the junction contained 1 base not matched to a gene. This CDR3 comprises 11 residues. Germline V lookup: CDR1 DFQATT, CDR2 SNEGSKA (reference sequence). DNA of the CDR3: TGCAGTGCTAGAGGGACAGGGGTAGCTTTCTTT. This translates into CSARGTGVAFF.

A single count supports this clone. The genes are TRBV2 and TRBJ2-5; D call uncertain. There are 11 residues in the CDR3. With 0 bases removed from V and 4 bases from J, the gap between germline ends came to 0 bases. Germline loops: CDR1 SNHLY, CDR2 FYNNEI. DNA for the CDR3: TGTGCCAGCAGTGAAGCAGAGACCCAGTACTTC. Its protein product is CASSEAETQYF.

The chain uses TRBV11-3 and TRBJ1-6; the D gene is possibly TRBD1 (5 bases). Germline V gene data show CDR1 as SGHNT and CDR2 as YENEEA. Deletions cut 9 bases from V and 9 bases from J, with 15 bases between. The CDR3 sequence is 13 residues long. CDR3 DNA sequence: TGTGCCAGTCCGGGGGGATTGGGTTCACCCCTCCACTTT. This codes for CASPGGLGSPLHF.

The gene calls are TRBV9 and TRBJ2-7; D is tentatively TRBD1 or TRBD2 (5 bases each). The V gene's germline CDR1 is SGDLS and CDR2 YYNGEE. The CDR3 totals 13 residues. V was pared by 4 bases and J by 7 bases, with 15 bases between. CDR3 sequence: CASSPWLGGEQYF. The CDR3 DNA reads TGTGCCAGCAGCCCCTGGCTTGGGGGAGAGCAGTACTTC.

The chain uses TRBV6-5 and TRBJ1-5; maybe TRBD1 (6 bases). Trimming removed 8 bases at V and 6 bases at J, with 20 bases between. From germline, CDR1 is MNHEY and CDR2 SVGAGI. This CDR3 has 15 residues. In DNA form, the CDR3 reads TGTGCCAGCGGATACCGGGGGGGGCGAGGTCAGCCCCAGCATTTT. Encoded protein: CASGYRGGRGQPQHF.

In this sample, this clone turned up once. The CDR3 DNA reads TGCAGCGTTTTCGGAGGCAGCTACACTGAAGCTTTCTTT. This translates into CSVFGGSYTEAFF. The rearrangement uses TRBV29-1 and TRBJ1-1; D is uncertain. V gave up 5 bases and J gave up 3 bases, with 13 bases separating them. Germline CDR1 reads SQVTM; CDR2 reads ANQGSEA. The CDR3 runs 13 residues.

This chain links TRBV11-2 with TRBJ2-7; D unresolved. Germline V gene data show CDR1 as SGHAT and CDR2 as FQNNGV. V lost 2 bases to trimming and J lost 2 bases, with 4 bases between them. The CDR3 is 12 amino acids. CDR3 sequence (DNA): TGTGCCAGCAGCTTAACCCCCTACGAGCAGTACTTC. Its translation is CASSLTPYEQYF.

The chain is built from TRBV2 and TRBJ2-1; 10 bases align to TRBD1. The V and J ends lost 6 bases and 8 bases, in that order; junction bases with no gene match: 7. Germline CDR1 is SNHLY and CDR2 is FYNNEI. This CDR3 comprises 14 residues. The CDR3 loop reads CASSRDRGRYEQFF. CDR3 sequence (DNA): TGTGCCAGCAGCCGGGACAGGGGTAGGTATGAGCAGTTCTTC.

The gene calls are TRBV15 and TRBJ2-3; 8 bases match TRBD2. The germline CDR1 and CDR2 sequences are LNHNV and YYDKDF (reference sequence). V shed 1 base, J shed 6 bases, and the junction held 18 bases outside the gene matches. CDR3 length: 19 residues. The CDR3: CATSRVRDGTSPQVDTQYF. The CDR3 DNA reads TGTGCCACCAGCAGAGTCCGCGACGGGACTAGTCCCCAAGTGGATACGCAGTATTTT.

The J gene is TRBJ2-6, the V gene TRBV18; no firm D call. Germline V gene sequence: CDR1 KGHSH, CDR2 LQKENI. Trimming left V 5 bases short and J 3 bases short, with 11 bases between. The CDR3 runs to 15 residues. CDR3 sequence (DNA): TGTGCCAGCTCAAGGGATGGAGATGGGGCCAACGTCCTGACTTTC. This sequence encodes CASSRDGDGANVLTF.

This sequence joins TRBV18 and TRBJ1-5; D remains ambiguous. The germline V and J ends were trimmed by 6 bases and 2 bases, with 20 bases remaining between them. Germline CDR1 and CDR2: KGHSH and LQKENI. CDR3 length: 17 residues. The CDR3 DNA reads as TGTGCCAGCTCCGCCGCGTCGGGGATTCGTGGCAATCAGCCCCAGCATTTT. Amino acid sequence: CASSAASGIRGNQPQHF.